These 9 T cell receptor beta chains came from one sample sequenced in a study of blood T cell repertoires in COVID-19. The protocol was immunoSEQ multiplex PCR, while the TCRdb copy is restricted to in-frame clones and leaves out a portion. The table includes more than 65,000 clones, 70% to 85% detected once. Sequences were obtained from peripheral blood. These TCRs come from a woman aged 45-59 years with acute or convalescent COVID-19.

This clone turned up a few times. The genes are TRBV12-3 or TRBV12-4 and TRBJ2-7; D is possibly TRBD1 (5 bases). The CDR3 totals 13 residues. V was trimmed by 6 bases and J by 5 bases, leaving 14 bases between them. CDR3: CASRSGLWNEQYF. The CDR3 DNA follows: TGTGCCAGCAGATCAGGGTTGTGGAACGAGCAGTACTTC.

V is TRBV12-5 and J is TRBJ2-1; D ambiguous. V was cut by 1 base and J by 0 bases, with 7 bases left in between. From germline, CDR1 is LGHNT and CDR2 FRNRAP. This CDR3 spans 15 amino acids. CDR3 sequence (DNA): TGTGCTAGTGGTTTGGGTAGGAGCTCCTACAATGAGCAGTTCTTC. It translates to CASGLGRSSYNEQFF.

The V gene is TRBV28, the J gene TRBJ1-3; a weak D match, TRBD1 (5 bases). Germline assignment: CDR1 MDHEN and CDR2 SYDVKM. Trimming pared 2 bases from V and 1 base from J, leaving 12 bases between. CDR3 length equals 16 residues. The CDR3 DNA sequence: TGTGCCAGCAGTTTAATAGCCCCAGGGTCTGGAAACACCATATATTTT. Translation: CASSLIAPGSGNTIYF.

The chain recombines TRBV7-2 with TRBJ1-1, with a tentative D call TRBD1 (5 bases). Germline CDR1 SGHTA, CDR2 FQGNSA. The V end was cut by 5 bases, the J end by 1 base, with 8 bases between. CDR3 size: 13 residues. CDR3: CASSVDRNTEAFF. The CDR3 nucleotides are TGTGCCAGCAGCGTCGACAGGAACACTGAAGCTTTCTTT.

The chain uses TRBV6-2 or TRBV6-3 and TRBJ2-7, with a weak D call TRBD1 (5 bases). Trimming shortened V by 4 bases and J by 0 bases, and 22 bases separated the two germline ends. The CDR3 is 18 amino acids. CDR1 and CDR2 from the germline V gene are MNHEY and SVGEGT. The CDR3 protein is CASSSPTHLSGISYEQYF. The CDR3 nucleotides read TGTGCCAGCAGTTCCCCCACCCACCTTTCAGGGATCTCCTACGAGCAGTACTTC.

The rearrangement links TRBV6-2 or TRBV6-3 to TRBJ2-1, with 7 bases aligning to TRBD2. Unmatched junction bases numbered 0, after V lost 4 bases and J lost 0 bases. Germline-derived CDR1 and CDR2 are MNHEY and SVGEGT. The CDR3 consists of 14 residues. The CDR3 reads CASSWTSSYNEQFF. In nucleotides, the CDR3 is TGTGCCAGCAGTTGGACTAGCTCCTACAATGAGCAGTTCTTC.

This clone was seen a handful of times. This chain connects TRBV6-5 to TRBJ1-2, with D maybe TRBD1 (5 bases). The CDR3 loop spans 15 amino acids. CDR1 and CDR2 from the germline V gene are MNHEY and SVGAGI. The V gene lost 6 bases and the J gene lost 4 bases, with 18 bases spanning the gap. CDR3 sequence: CASSPHGTLSYGYTF. In DNA form, the CDR3 reads TGTGCCAGCAGCCCACACGGGACTCTTAGCTATGGCTACACCTTC.

A single count supports this clone. This chain connects TRBV29-1 to TRBJ2-7; 10 bases match TRBD2. The CDR3 extends over 13 amino acids. Losses at the gene ends were 6 bases for V and 6 bases for J; bases not matched to a gene: 8. In germline, CDR1 is SQVTM, CDR2 ANQGSEA. CDR3 nucleotides: TGCAGCGTATGTCTAGCGGGAGTAGGCGAGCAGTACTTC. Its translation: CSVCLAGVGEQYF.

V usage is TRBV5-5 and J usage is TRBJ1-1; D is possibly TRBD1 (5 bases). Trimming pared 0 bases from V and 1 base from J, leaving 10 bases between. The CDR3 spans 15 residues. Germline V lookup: CDR1 SGHKS, CDR2 YYEKEE (reference sequence). Written as DNA, the CDR3 is TGTGCCAGCAGCTTGGCCGGGGGAACGAACACTGAAGCTTTCTTT. The encoded protein is CASSLAGGTNTEAFF.